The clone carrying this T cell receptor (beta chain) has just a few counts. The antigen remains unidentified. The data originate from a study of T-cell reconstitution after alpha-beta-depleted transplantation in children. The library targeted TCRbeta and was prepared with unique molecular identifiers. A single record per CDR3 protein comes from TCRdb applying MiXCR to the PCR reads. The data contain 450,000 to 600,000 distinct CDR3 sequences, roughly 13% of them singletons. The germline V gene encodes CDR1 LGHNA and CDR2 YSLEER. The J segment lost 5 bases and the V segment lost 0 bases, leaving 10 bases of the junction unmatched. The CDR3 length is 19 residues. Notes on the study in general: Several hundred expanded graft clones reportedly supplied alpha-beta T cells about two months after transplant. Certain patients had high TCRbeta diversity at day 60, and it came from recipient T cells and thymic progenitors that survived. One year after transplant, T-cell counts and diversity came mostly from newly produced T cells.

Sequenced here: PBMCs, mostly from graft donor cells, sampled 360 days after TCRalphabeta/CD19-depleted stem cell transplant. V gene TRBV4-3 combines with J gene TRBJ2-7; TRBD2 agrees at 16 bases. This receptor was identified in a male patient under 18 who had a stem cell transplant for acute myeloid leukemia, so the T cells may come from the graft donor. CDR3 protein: CASSQDWGLAGGRQDEQYF. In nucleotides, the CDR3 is TGCGCCAGCAGCCAAGATTGGGGACTAGCGGGAGGGCGGCAAGACGAGCAGTACTTC.